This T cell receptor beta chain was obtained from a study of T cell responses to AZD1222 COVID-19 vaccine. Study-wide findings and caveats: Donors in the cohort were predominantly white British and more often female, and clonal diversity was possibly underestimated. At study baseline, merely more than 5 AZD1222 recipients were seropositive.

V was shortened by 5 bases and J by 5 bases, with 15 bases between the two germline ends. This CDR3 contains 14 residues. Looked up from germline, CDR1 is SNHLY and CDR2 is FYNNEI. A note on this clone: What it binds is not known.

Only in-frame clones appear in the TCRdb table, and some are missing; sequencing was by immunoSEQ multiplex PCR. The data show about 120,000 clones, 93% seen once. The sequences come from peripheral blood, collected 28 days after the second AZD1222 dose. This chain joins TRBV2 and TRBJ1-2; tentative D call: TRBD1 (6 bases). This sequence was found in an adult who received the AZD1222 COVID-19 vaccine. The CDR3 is CASSLARGRYGYTF. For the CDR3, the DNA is TGTGCCAGCAGTCTCGCCAGGGGCCGGTATGGCTACACCTTC. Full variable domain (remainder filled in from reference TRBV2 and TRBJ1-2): EPEVTQTPSHQVTQMGQEVILRCVPISNHLYFYWYRQILGQKVEFLVSFYNNEISEKSEIFDDQFSVERPDGSNFTLKIRSTKLEDSAMYFCASSLARGRYGYTFGSGTRLTVV.